The TCR beta chain described here comes from a study of blood T cell repertoires in COVID-19. The CDR3 has 13 residues. Trimming cost V 5 bases and J 5 bases; bases outside gene matches: 2. Germline CDR1 SNHLY, CDR2 FYNNEI. Sequencing was performed with immunoSEQ multiplex PCR; in TCRdb, only in-frame clones are kept and a portion is missing. The repertoire holds approximately 150,000 clones, with over 70% as singletons. The genes are TRBV2 and TRBJ2-3; 9 nucleotides line up with TRBD2. Sequencing used PBMCs or T cells enriched from blood (not recorded which). The source of this sequence is a man aged 55 to 70 who had recovered from COVID-19. CDR3 loop: CASSRLAEDTQYF. The CDR3 region has the DNA TGTGCCAGCAGTCGACTAGCGGAAGATACGCAGTATTTT.